This T cell receptor (beta chain) stems from a study of blood T cell repertoires in COVID-19. The CDR3 has 13 amino acids. V was trimmed by 5 bases and J by 3 bases, leaving 10 bases between them. In germline, CDR1 is LNHDA, CDR2 SQIVND (reference sequence). Method: immunoSEQ multiplex PCR; TCRdb's copy keeps in-frame clones and lacks some. The sample shows about 180,000 clones, around 80% of them seen only once. The sample taken for sequencing was peripheral blood. This clonotype was sampled from a man in his 70s with active or convalescent COVID-19. V usage is TRBV19 and J usage is TRBJ1-1, with D unresolved. CDR3 DNA: TGTGCCAGTAGTCTAACCGGGTACACTGAAGCTTTCTTT. Encoded protein: CASSLTGYTEAFF.